The present T cell receptor beta chain was sequenced within a study of blood T cell repertoires in COVID-19. Study at large: Specimens from acute and convalescent COVID-19 originated in the United States, Italy and Spain. T cells, B-cell-depleted T cells, or PBMCs supplied cDNA or gDNA.

The V gene end was trimmed by 2 bases and the J gene end by 6 bases; junction bases not matched to a gene: 9. The CDR3 covers 16 residues. Looked up from germline, CDR1 is KGHSH and CDR2 is LQKENI. Per the authors' pipeline: Estimated nucleated cell counts came from reference gene primer amplification. The assay was immunoSEQ multiplex PCR, and TCRdb's table has in-frame clones only and misses some. V, J and clone size derive from that table, while D and trimming were established from the DNA sequence. In the table there are about 84,000 clones, 65% to 85% of which are singletons. Sequenced: peripheral blood. The receptor was derived from a man older than 75 with active or convalescent COVID-19. The V gene is TRBV18, the J gene TRBJ2-1; 8 bases match TRBD2. In DNA form, the CDR3 reads TGTGCCAGCTCACCATCCTATCCAGCGGGAGCCAATGAGCAGTTCTTC. It yields the protein CASSPSYPAGANEQFF.